The entry below gives a single T cell receptor beta chain sequence along with its context. Antigen: not known. This sample is part of a study of blood T cells in healthy people across ages. For the second PCR, which ran for roughly 7 to 11 cycles, a sample-barcoded 5' primer and a J-beta primer mix were used. TCRdb recomputed calls from the 5' RACE reads with MiXCR, one row per CDR3 protein. The table has about 1.4 million distinct CDR3 sequences, 45% to 70% seen once. Study-wide results and caveats: Diversity estimated from one million T cells was considered an underestimate.

This CDR3 has 16 amino acids. The V gene end was trimmed by 6 bases and the J gene end by 0 bases; junction bases not matched to a gene: 7. Sequencing input: blood. The source of this sequence is a man between 18 and 29 years old in good health. The V call is TRBV12-3 or TRBV12-4, the J call TRBJ2-5; 10 bases fit TRBD2. In nucleotides, the CDR3 is TGTGCCAGCAGGAATCTAGCGGGAGAAAACCAAGAGACCCAGTACTTC. Protein sequence: CASRNLAGENQETQYF.